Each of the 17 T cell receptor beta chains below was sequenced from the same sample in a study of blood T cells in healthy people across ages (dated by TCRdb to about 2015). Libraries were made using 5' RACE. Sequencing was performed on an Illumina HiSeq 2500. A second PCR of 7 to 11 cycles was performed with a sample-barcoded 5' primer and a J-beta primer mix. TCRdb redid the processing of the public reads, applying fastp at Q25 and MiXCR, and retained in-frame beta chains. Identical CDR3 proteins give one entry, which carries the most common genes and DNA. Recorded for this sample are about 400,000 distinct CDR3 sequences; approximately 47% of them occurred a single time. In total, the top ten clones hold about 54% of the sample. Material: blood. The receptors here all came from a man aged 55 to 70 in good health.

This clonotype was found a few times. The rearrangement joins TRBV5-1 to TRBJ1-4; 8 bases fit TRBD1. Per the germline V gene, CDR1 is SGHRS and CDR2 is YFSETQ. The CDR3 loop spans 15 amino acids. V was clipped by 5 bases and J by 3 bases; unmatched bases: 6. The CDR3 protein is CASRSTGAPNEKLFF. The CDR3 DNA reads TGCGCCAGCAGATCGACAGGGGCCCCTAATGAAAAACTGTTTTTT.

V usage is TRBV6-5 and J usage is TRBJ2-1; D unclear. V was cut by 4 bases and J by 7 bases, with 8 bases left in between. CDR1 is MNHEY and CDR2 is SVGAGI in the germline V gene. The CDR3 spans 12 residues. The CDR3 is CASSSKGNEQFF. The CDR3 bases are TGTGCCAGCAGTTCGAAGGGTAATGAGCAGTTCTTC.

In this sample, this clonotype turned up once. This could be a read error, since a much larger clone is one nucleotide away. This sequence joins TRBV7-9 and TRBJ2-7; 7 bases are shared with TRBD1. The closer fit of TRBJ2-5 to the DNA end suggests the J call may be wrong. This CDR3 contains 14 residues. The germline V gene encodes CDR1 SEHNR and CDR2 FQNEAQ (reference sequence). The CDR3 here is CASSSDRDQGTQYF. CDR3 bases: TGTGCCAGCAGCTCTGACAGGGACCAAGGGACCCAGTACTTC.

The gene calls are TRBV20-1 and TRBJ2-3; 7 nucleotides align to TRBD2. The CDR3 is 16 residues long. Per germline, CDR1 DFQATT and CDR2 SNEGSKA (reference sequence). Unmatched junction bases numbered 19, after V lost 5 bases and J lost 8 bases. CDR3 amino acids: CSAVSLSSGAGGTQYF. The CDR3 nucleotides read TGCAGTGCTGTCTCCCTTTCTAGCGGCGCAGGAGGTACGCAGTATTTT.

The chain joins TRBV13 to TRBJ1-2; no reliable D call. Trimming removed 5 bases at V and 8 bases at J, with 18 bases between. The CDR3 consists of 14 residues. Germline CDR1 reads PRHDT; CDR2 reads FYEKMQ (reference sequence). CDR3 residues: CASSSTTNRWGYTF. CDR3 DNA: TGTGCCAGCAGCAGTACGACGAATCGCTGGGGCTACACCTTC.

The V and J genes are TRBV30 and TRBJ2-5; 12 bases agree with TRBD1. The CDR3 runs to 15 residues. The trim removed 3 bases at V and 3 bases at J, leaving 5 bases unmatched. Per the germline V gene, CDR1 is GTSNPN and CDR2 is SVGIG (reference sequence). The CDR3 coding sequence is TGTGCCTGGAGGCGGGACAGGGGGCGCAAAGAGACCCAGTACTTC. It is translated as CAWRRDRGRKETQYF.

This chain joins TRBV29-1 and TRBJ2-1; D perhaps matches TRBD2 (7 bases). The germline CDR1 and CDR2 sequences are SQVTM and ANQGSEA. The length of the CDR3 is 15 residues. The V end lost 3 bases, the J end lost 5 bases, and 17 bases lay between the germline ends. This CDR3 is CSVDEGGGVNNEQFF. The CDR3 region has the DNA TGCAGCGTTGATGAAGGGGGGGGGGTCAACAATGAGCAGTTCTTC.

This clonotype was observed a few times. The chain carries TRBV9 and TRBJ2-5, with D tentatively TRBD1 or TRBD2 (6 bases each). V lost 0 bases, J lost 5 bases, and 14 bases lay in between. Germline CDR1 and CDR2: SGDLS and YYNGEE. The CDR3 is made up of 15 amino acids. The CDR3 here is CASSVAVTRGETQYF. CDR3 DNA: TGTGCCAGCAGCGTAGCAGTGACTAGGGGGGAGACCCAGTACTTC.

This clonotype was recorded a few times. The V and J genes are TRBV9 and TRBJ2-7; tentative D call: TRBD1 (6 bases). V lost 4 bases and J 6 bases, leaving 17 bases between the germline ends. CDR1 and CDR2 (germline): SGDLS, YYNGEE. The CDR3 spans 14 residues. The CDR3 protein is CASSTQGGDGEQYF. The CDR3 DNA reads TGTGCCAGCAGCACCCAAGGGGGTGACGGCGAGCAGTACTTC.

CDR3 in amino acids: CSARDPTSGSQETQYF. CDR3 in DNA: TGCAGTGCTAGAGATCCGACTAGCGGGTCCCAAGAGACCCAGTACTTC. The chain couples TRBV20-1 to TRBJ2-5, with TRBD2 matching 10 bases. The CDR3 loop spans 16 amino acids. Germline values: CDR1 DFQATT, CDR2 SNEGSKA (reference sequence). V shed 0 bases, J shed 1 base, and the junction held 5 bases outside the gene matches.

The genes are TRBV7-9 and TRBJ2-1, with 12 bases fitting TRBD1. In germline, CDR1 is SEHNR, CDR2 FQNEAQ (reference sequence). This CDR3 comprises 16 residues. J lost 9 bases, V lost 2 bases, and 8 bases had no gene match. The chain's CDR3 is CASSLFWDRGLGEQFF. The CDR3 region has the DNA TGTGCCAGCAGCTTATTTTGGGACAGGGGGCTCGGTGAGCAGTTCTTC.

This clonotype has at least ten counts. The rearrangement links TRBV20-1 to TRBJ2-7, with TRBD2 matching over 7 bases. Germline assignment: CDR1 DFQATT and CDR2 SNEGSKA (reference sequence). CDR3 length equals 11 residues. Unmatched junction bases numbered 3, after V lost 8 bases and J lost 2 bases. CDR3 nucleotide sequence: TGCAGTCTAGCGGACACCTACGAGCAGTACTTC. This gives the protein CSLADTYEQYF.

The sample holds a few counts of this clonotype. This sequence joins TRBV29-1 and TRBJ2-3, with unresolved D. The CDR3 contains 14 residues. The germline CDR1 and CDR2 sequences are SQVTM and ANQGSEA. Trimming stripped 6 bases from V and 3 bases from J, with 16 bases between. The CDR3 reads CSVSFEVWTDTQYF. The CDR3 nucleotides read TGCAGCGTATCATTCGAGGTTTGGACAGATACGCAGTATTTT.

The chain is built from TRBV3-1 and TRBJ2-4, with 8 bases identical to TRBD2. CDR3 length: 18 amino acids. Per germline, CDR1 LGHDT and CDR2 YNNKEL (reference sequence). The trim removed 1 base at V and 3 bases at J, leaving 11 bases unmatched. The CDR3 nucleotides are TGTGCCAGCAGCCAAGTGCAGCGGGGGCTTAATGGCAAAAACATTCAGTACTTC. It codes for CASSQVQRGLNGKNIQYF.

The CDR3 bases are TGTGCCAGCTTGGTCCCTTTCGGGGCGCACCGGGACGAGCAGTACTTC. This codes for CASLVPFGAHRDEQYF. The chain uses TRBV2 and TRBJ2-7; D possibly matches TRBD1 or TRBD2 (5 bases each). This CDR3 has 16 residues. CDR1 and CDR2 from the germline V gene are SNHLY and FYNNEI. V was cut by 8 bases and J by 5 bases, with 25 bases left in between.

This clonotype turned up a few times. The CDR3 nucleotides read TGCGCCAGCAGGATGACAGCGGGAGGGAGCGAGCAGTACTTC. This translates into CASRMTAGGSEQYF. The chain recombines TRBV5-1 with TRBJ2-7; 10 bases align to TRBD2. V shed 5 bases, J shed 6 bases, and the junction held 8 bases outside the gene matches. CDR3 length equals 14 residues. Germline V gene data show CDR1 as SGHRS and CDR2 as YFSETQ.

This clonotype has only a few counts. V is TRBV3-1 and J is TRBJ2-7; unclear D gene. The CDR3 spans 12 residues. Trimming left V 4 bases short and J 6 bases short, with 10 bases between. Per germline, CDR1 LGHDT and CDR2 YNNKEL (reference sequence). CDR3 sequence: CASSRNVVEQYF. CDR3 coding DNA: TGTGCCAGCAGCCGGAACGTAGTCGAGCAGTACTTC.